A selection of T cell receptor beta chains follows, all from one sample in a study of T cell repertoires in cytomegalovirus infection. These receptors have no known antigen. TCRdb re-called the reads with MiXCR, one entry per CDR3 protein. The profile shows 570,000 or so distinct CDR3 sequences, approximately 40% of them singletons. The input for sequencing was cultured PBMCs, taken from culture after CMV antigen stimulation. The source of these receptors is a human donor in good health (CMV status not recorded). Some clones in this sample may be carry-over from other donors' samples. Both conserved end residues are part of each CDR3. The D gene is left open where the match is weak. Size is stated for part of the rows, as once, few or many counts, or as a class when the clone is expanded.

once	TRBV20-1	TRBJ1-2	.	CSAPQGRVQHPNTF	TGCAGTGCCCCCCAGGGCAGGGTCCAACACCCGAACACCTTC
.	TRBV19	TRBJ2-7	.	CANKPRGKRKFNYEQYF	TGTGCCAACAAACCTAGGGGGAAGAGGAAGTTCAACTACGAGCAGTACTTC
few	TRBV7-8	TRBJ2-5	.	CASSSEQQGWTQYF	TGTGCCAGCAGCTCTGAGCAACAAGGGTGGACCCAGTACTTC
many	TRBV7-2	TRBJ1-2	.	CASSYGRRNYGYTF	TGTGCCAGCAGCTATGGTCGTAGGAACTATGGCTACACCTTC
.	TRBV19	TRBJ1-5	.	CASSITSADQPQHF	TGTGCCAGTAGTATTACCTCGGCGGATCAGCCCCAGCATTTT
.	TRBV10-3	TRBJ1-2	.	CAISESRVANYGYTF	TGTGCCATCAGTGAGTCCCGGGTGGCTAACTATGGCTACACCTTC
few	TRBV7-2	TRBJ2-7	TRBD2	CASSRTSGGGDEQYF	TGTGCCAGCAGCCGAACTAGCGGGGGTGGGGACGAGCAGTACTTC
.	TRBV2	TRBJ2-2	TRBD2	CASRWTSGNTGELFF	TGTGCCAGCAGATGGACTAGCGGGAACACCGGGGAGCTGTTTTTT
.	TRBV27	TRBJ2-2	.	CASSFSPLLKKETGELFF	TGTGCCAGCAGTTTTTCCCCCTTACTCAAAAAAGAAACCGGGGAGCTGTTTTTT
.	TRBV27	TRBJ2-5	TRBD2	CASSDSGTSGRQQETQYF	TGTGCCAGCAGTGACTCCGGGACTAGCGGGAGACAACAAGAGACCCAGTACTTC
.	TRBV7-9	TRBJ1-5	.	CASSLAWQPQHF	TGTGCCAGCAGCTTAGCGTGGCAGCCCCAGCATTTT
.	TRBV15	TRBJ1-4	.	CATSRGLKGGPNEKLFF	TGTGCCACCAGCAGAGGACTGAAAGGAGGACCTAATGAAAAACTGTTTTTT
many	TRBV7-6	TRBJ2-5	TRBD1	CASSSRQGQETQYF	TGTGCCAGCAGCTCCCGACAGGGGCAAGAGACCCAGTACTTC
.	TRBV5-4	TRBJ1-2	.	CASSPGAINYGYTF	TGTGCCAGCAGCCCGGGAGCAATTAACTATGGCTACACCTTC
few	TRBV7-2	TRBJ2-7	TRBD2	CASSSLGGRWYEQYF	TGTGCCAGCAGCTCCCTGGGGGGGAGGTGGTACGAGCAGTACTTC
.	TRBV6-6	TRBJ2-7	.	CASSGRTGRYEQYF	TGTGCCAGCAGCGGTAGGACGGGACGCTACGAGCAGTACTTC
.	TRBV6-2/TRBV6-3	TRBJ2-1	TRBD1	CASRGQWWFF	TGTGCCAGCAGGGGACAGTGGTGGTTCTTC
many	TRBV28	TRBJ1-5	TRBD1	CASSRPWAGTGSQPQHF	TGTGCCAGCAGCCGCCCATGGGCAGGGACAGGGTCACAGCCCCAGCATTTT
.	TRBV7-6	TRBJ2-1	TRBD2	CASSLRYRGSGSNEQFF	TGTGCCAGCAGCTTAAGGTATCGGGGTAGCGGGAGTAATGAGCAGTTCTTC
many	TRBV7-2	TRBJ2-2	.	CASSLSAGELFF	TGTGCCAGCAGCTTGAGTGCCGGGGAGCTGTTTTTT
.	TRBV18	TRBJ2-1	.	CASSPPSVDEQFF	TGTGCCAGCTCACCACCGAGCGTCGATGAGCAGTTCTTC
.	TRBV28	TRBJ2-6	.	CGAGANVLTF	TGTGGCGCTGGGGCCAACGTCCTGACTTTC
few	TRBV7-9	TRBJ2-7	TRBD2	CASSGRLAGTYEQYF	TGTGCCAGCAGCGGACGACTAGCGGGAACCTACGAGCAGTACTTC
.	TRBV6-2/TRBV6-3	TRBJ2-7	.	CASSSVRQDGEQYF	TGTGCCAGCAGTTCGGTCAGGCAAGATGGCGAGCAGTACTTC
.	TRBV7-9	TRBJ2-7	.	CARIGRQDDEQYF	TGTGCCAGGATTGGCAGGCAAGACGACGAGCAGTACTTC
.	TRBV7-8	TRBJ2-1	.	CASSLEGRSGEQFF	TGTGCCAGCAGCTTAGAAGGTAGAAGCGGTGAGCAGTTCTTC
few	TRBV7-8	TRBJ1-2	.	CASSPPEGGYTF	TGTGCCAGCAGCCCGCCAGAGGGTGGCTACACCTTC
.	TRBV7-2	TRBJ2-7	.	CASASSYEQYF	TGTGCCAGCGCGAGCTCCTACGAGCAGTACTTC
few	TRBV7-2	TRBJ2-1	TRBD2	CASSFAAGEGQFF	TGTGCCAGCAGTTTCGCCGCGGGAGAGGGGCAGTTCTTC
.	TRBV5-5	TRBJ2-4	.	CASSPRWREDIQYF	TGTGCCAGCAGCCCTCGGTGGAGGGAGGACATTCAGTACTTC
.	TRBV7-9	TRBJ2-3	TRBD2	CASSSTSGDPDTQYF	TGTGCCAGCAGCTCCACTAGCGGGGATCCAGATACGCAGTATTTT
.	TRBV6-1	TRBJ1-2	TRBD1	CASSYRTGSFGYTF	TGTGCCAGCAGTTACCGGACAGGGAGTTTCGGCTACACCTTC
.	TRBV2	TRBJ2-2	TRBD1	CASSERWTGSGGELFF	TGTGCCAGCAGTGAACGATGGACAGGGAGTGGCGGGGAGCTGTTTTTT
.	TRBV7-2	TRBJ2-5	TRBD1	CASTEDRAQETQYF	TGTGCCAGCACCGAGGACAGGGCCCAAGAGACCCAGTACTTC
few	TRBV7-2	TRBJ2-3	.	CASSLERATDTQYF	TGTGCCAGCAGCTTAGAAAGGGCCACAGATACGCAGTATTTT
few	TRBV6-5	TRBJ1-2	.	CASSPLYANYGYTF	TGTGCCAGCAGTCCCCTATATGCTAACTATGGCTACACCTTC
.	TRBV6-1	TRBJ2-1	TRBD1	CASTPDRGQPLVDEQFF	TGTGCCAGCACGCCGGACAGGGGGCAACCCCTAGTCGATGAGCAGTTCTTC
.	TRBV19	TRBJ2-4	.	CASSIVPQGSNIQYF	TGTGCCAGTAGTATAGTTCCCCAAGGATCAAACATTCAGTACTTC
.	TRBV7-2	TRBJ1-2	.	CASSLNGLGYTF	TGTGCCAGCAGCTTAAACGGGCTTGGCTACACCTTC
few	TRBV28	TRBJ1-5	.	CASTFVGGDLLPIQPQHF	TGTGCCAGCACCTTCGTAGGAGGGGACCTTCTCCCCATCCAGCCCCAGCATTTT